The 18 T cell receptor beta chains in this list originate from one sample, sequenced in a study of Ad26.COV2.S vaccination and SARS-CoV-2 variants. Stated treatment: around 19 received Ad26.COV2.S at low or high dose, single or two shots; five or six received placebo; per-sample allocation not given. Day 63 after the first vaccine or placebo injection was the time point for sampling. Assay: immunoSEQ multiplex PCR; the TCRdb copy retains only in-frame clones and omits some. In the table there are approximately 420,000 clones, approximately 90% of which are singletons. Sequencing was performed on peripheral blood, taken in a trial of Ad26.COV2.S vaccine versus placebo. Receptors originate from a person between 18 and 60 years old who received the Ad26.COV2.S COVID-19 vaccine or a placebo.

The gene calls are TRBV19 and TRBJ1-2; D not certain. Germline V lookup: CDR1 LNHDA, CDR2 SQIVND (reference sequence). The V and J ends lost 5 bases and 4 bases respectively, with 17 bases between them. The length of the CDR3 is 15 residues. CDR3 DNA: TGTGCCAGTAGTCCGGGATGGAGGGTAGTCTATGGCTACACCTTC. It encodes CASSPGWRVVYGYTF.

The chain joins TRBV19 to TRBJ2-1, with D perhaps TRBD1 (5 bases). Trimming stripped 6 bases from V and 6 bases from J, with 18 bases between. The CDR3 loop spans 15 amino acids. Germline V gene data show CDR1 as LNHDA and CDR2 as SQIVND (reference sequence). CDR3 sequence reads: CASRDTDSTGNEQFF. The CDR3 nucleotides read TGTGCCAGTAGAGACACTGACAGCACGGGCAATGAGCAGTTCTTC.

The chain uses TRBV6-5 and TRBJ2-1; tentatively, D is TRBD1 (5 bases). Per germline, CDR1 MNHEY and CDR2 SVGAGI. V was cut by 0 bases and J by 5 bases, with 8 bases left in between. This CDR3 spans 14 amino acids. CDR3 bases: TGTGCCAGCAGTTACTCGGGGCTCGACAATGAGCAGTTCTTC. It is translated as CASSYSGLDNEQFF.

The chain has TRBV5-4 and TRBJ1-1; TRBD1 might be the D (5 bases). Trimming removed 3 bases from V and 4 bases from J, with 10 bases in between. The germline V gene encodes CDR1 SGHNT and CDR2 YYREEE (reference sequence). This CDR3 contains 13 residues. The DNA of the CDR3 is TGTGCCAGCAGCTACCTTCAGGGCACTGAAGCTTTCTTT. Encoded protein: CASSYLQGTEAFF.

This chain uses TRBV19 with TRBJ2-3, with no clear D. The CDR3 is made up of 13 amino acids. CDR1 LNHDA and CDR2 SQIVND come from the germline V gene (reference sequence). Between the trimmed V and J ends, which lost 6 bases and 4 bases, there was a span of 11 bases. The CDR3 region is CASSPPSPDTQYF. The CDR3 DNA reads TGTGCCAGTAGCCCCCCGTCCCCAGATACGCAGTATTTT.

The chain uses TRBV7-9 and TRBJ1-1, with no clear D. Trimming removed 4 bases at V and 1 base at J, with 7 bases between. Germline V gene sequence: CDR1 SEHNR, CDR2 FQNEAQ (reference sequence). The CDR3 has 13 residues. This CDR3 reads CASSYGRNTEAFF. CDR3 DNA sequence: TGTGCCAGCAGCTACGGACGGAACACTGAAGCTTTCTTT.

This clone was seen only once. The chain couples TRBV7-2 to TRBJ2-5, with 13 bases that match TRBD2. The CDR3 is made up of 16 amino acids. The germline V gene has CDR1 SGHTA and CDR2 FQGNSA. The V segment lost 4 bases and the J segment 5 bases; nucleotides outside the gene matches: 7. The CDR3 sequence is CASSSKLAGGPETQYF. The CDR3 region has the DNA TGTGCCAGCAGCTCGAAACTAGCGGGGGGGCCTGAGACCCAGTACTTC.

This chain uses TRBV18 with TRBJ2-1; unclear D gene. Germline CDR1 KGHSH, CDR2 LQKENI. V lost 3 bases and J lost 0, with 9 bases in between. This CDR3 is built from 15 residues. CDR3 sequence (DNA): TGTGCCAGCTCACCTTCTACGAACTCCTACAATGAGCAGTTCTTC. Protein product: CASSPSTNSYNEQFF.

The sample holds one count of this clone. The rearrangement joins TRBV5-6 to TRBJ2-7; unclear D gene. CDR3 length: 14 residues. Germline V gene data show CDR1 as SGHDT and CDR2 as YYEEEE. Trimming cost V 0 bases and J 4 bases, with 11 bases left between them. The CDR3 sequence: CASSLGAGEYEQYF. CDR3 nucleotides: TGTGCCAGCAGCTTGGGAGCTGGGGAATACGAGCAGTACTTC.

The V and J genes are TRBV20-1 and TRBJ2-7, with TRBD2 as a possible D gene (5 bases). Germline assignment: CDR1 DFQATT and CDR2 SNEGSKA (reference sequence). Deletions cut 3 bases from V and 1 base from J, with 16 bases between. The CDR3 spans 15 residues. The CDR3 DNA is TGCAGTGCTAGTTTCGGGGAAAGTCCTTCCTACGAGCAGTACTTC. The encoded protein is CSASFGESPSYEQYF.

The chain is built from TRBV30 and TRBJ1-2; perhaps TRBD1 as D (5 bases). Germline V lookup: CDR1 GTSNPN, CDR2 SVGIG (reference sequence). This CDR3 has 12 residues. The ends were cut back, 1 base at V and 5 bases at J, with 8 bases in the middle. CDR3 nucleotides: TGTGCCTGGAGTGGGACACCGTATGGCTACACCTTC. Translating it yields CAWSGTPYGYTF.

V is TRBV21-1 and J is TRBJ1-1. TRBV21-1 constitutes a pseudogene. The CDR3 has 11 residues. In DNA, the CDR3 is TGTAGCGAGCAGTTGAACACTGAAGCTTTCTTT. It yields the protein CSEQLNTEAFF.

J is TRBJ2-7 and V is TRBV4-3; TRBD1 might be the D (6 bases). Germline V lookup: CDR1 LGHNA, CDR2 YSLEER. The CDR3 runs to 14 residues. V dropped 3 bases and J dropped 5 bases, with 14 bases sitting between them. CDR3 sequence (DNA): TGCGCCAGCAGCCAGCTCAGGGGAGTCCACGAGCAGTACTTC. Translating it yields CASSQLRGVHEQYF.

The V call is TRBV9, the J call TRBJ1-6, with 10 nucleotides matching TRBD1. Trimming at V came to 4 bases and at J to 5 bases, leaving 6 bases not matched to a gene. The germline CDR1 and CDR2 sequences are SGDLS and YYNGEE. The length of the CDR3 is 16 residues. The DNA of the CDR3 is TGTGCCAGCAGCAGAGACAGGGGGCCCGATAATTCACCCCTCCACTTT. Protein sequence: CASSRDRGPDNSPLHF.

Here the CDR3 DNA reads TGCGCCAGCAGCCAGGAAGGAGGAAATTCACCCCTCCACTTT. Translated: CASSQEGGNSPLHF. The chain carries TRBV4-1 and TRBJ1-6; no clear D. This CDR3 is built from 14 residues. CDR1 is MGHRA and CDR2 is YSYEKL in the germline V gene. V dropped 3 bases and J dropped 7 bases, with 10 bases sitting between them.

The chain joins TRBV6-6 to TRBJ1-2; D perhaps matches TRBD1 (5 bases). The ends were cut back, 2 bases at V and 4 bases at J, with 11 bases in the middle. This CDR3 region has 14 residues. Germline lookup yields CDR1 MNHNY and CDR2 SVGAGI (reference sequence). This chain's CDR3 is CASSYVRGSYGYTF. CDR3 bases: TGTGCCAGCAGTTACGTTCGGGGGAGCTATGGCTACACCTTC.

The chain employs TRBV9 and TRBJ2-7; 9 nucleotides match TRBD1. V lost 2 bases and J lost 2; bases outside the gene matches: 8. This CDR3 spans 16 amino acids. Germline CDR1 and CDR2: SGDLS and YYNGEE. The DNA of the CDR3 is TGTGCCAGCAGCGTCGGGGGAGGGACAGGGCCCTACGAGCAGTACTTC. Translation gives CASSVGGGTGPYEQYF. The variable domain in full, with the rest retrieved from reference TRBV9 and TRBJ2-7, is DSGVTQTPKHLITATGQRVTLRCSPRSGDLSVYWYQQSLDQGLQFLIQYYNGEERAKGNILERFSAQQFPDLHSELNLSSLELGDSALYFCASSVGGGTGPYEQYFGPGTRLTVT.

V is TRBV28 and J is TRBJ2-1, with unresolved D. The CDR3 loop spans 13 amino acids. CDR1 and CDR2 from the germline V gene are MDHEN and SYDVKM. Trimming cost V 1 base and J 0 bases, with 1 base left between them. The CDR3 nucleotides are TGTGCCAGCAGTTTATACTCCTACAATGAGCAGTTCTTC. This encodes CASSLYSYNEQFF.